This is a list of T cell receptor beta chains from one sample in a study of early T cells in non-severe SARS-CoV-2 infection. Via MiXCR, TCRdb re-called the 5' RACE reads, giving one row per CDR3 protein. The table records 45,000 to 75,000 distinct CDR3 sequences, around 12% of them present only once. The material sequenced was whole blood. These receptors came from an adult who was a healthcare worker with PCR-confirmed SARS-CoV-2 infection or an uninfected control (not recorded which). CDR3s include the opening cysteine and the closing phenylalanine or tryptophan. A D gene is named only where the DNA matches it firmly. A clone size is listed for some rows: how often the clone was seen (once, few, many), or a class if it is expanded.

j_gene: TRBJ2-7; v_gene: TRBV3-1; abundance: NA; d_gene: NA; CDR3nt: TGTGCCAGCGGGATAGGACCGGGGTTCGCGGAGCAGTACTTC; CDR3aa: CASGIGPGFAEQYF
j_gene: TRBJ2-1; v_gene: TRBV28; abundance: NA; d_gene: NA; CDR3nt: TGTGCCAGCAGTTTAAATTCGGGTGAGCAGTTCTTC; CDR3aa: CASSLNSGEQFF
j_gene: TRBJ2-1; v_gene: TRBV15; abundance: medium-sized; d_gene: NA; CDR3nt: TGTGCCACCAGCAGTTATAGCGGTCCTTTCAATGAGCAGTTCTTC; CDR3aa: CATSSYSGPFNEQFF
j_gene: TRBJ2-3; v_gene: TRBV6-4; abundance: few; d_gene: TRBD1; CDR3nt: TGTGCCAGCAGTGACGGGACAGGGGGCACAGATACGCAGTATTTT; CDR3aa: CASSDGTGGTDTQYF
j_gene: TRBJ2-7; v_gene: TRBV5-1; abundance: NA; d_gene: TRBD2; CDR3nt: TGCGCCAGCAGCTTGGTGCGGCGGGGGGGCGAGCAGTACTTC; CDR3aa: CASSLVRRGGEQYF
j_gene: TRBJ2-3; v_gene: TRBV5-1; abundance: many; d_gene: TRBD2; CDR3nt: TGCGCCAGCAGCTTGGGGACTAGACCCCCGTCGGATACGCAGTATTTT; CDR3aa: CASSLGTRPPSDTQYF
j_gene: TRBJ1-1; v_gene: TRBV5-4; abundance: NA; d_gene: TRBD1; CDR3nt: TGTGCCAGCAGCTATCACTTTGGGGCAGGGACAGGGAACACTGAAGCTTTCTTT; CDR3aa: CASSYHFGAGTGNTEAFF
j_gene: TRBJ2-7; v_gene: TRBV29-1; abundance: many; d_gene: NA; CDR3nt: TGCAGCGTTGATGTGGGGAGGCAGTACTTC; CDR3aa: CSVDVGRQYF
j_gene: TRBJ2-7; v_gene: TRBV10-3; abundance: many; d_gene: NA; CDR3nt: TGTGCCATCAGTCCCCGCGAAGGCCAGAGGACGACTCTCGAGCAGTACTTC; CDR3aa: CAISPREGQRTTLEQYF
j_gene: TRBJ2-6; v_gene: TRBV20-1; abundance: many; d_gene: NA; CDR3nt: TGCAGTGCCTCGAAGGACGGCGACTCTGGGGCCAACGTCCTGACTTTC; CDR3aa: CSASKDGDSGANVLTF
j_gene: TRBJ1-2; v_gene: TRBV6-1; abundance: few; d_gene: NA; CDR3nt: TGTGCCAGCAGTGAGGCATCCCGACACTCCTACTATGGCTACACCTTC; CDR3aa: CASSEASRHSYYGYTF
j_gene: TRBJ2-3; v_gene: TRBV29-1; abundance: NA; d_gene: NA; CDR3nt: TGCAGCGCCACAAAGTCAGATACGCAGTATTTT; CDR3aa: CSATKSDTQYF
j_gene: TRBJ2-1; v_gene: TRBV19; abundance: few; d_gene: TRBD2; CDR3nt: TGTGCCAGTAGTCCTGGGACTAGCGGGTTCAATGAGCAGTTCTTC; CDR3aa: CASSPGTSGFNEQFF
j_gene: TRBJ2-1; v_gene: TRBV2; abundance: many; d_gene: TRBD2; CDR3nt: TGTGCCAGCAGCCCGGCGGGACTAGCTTTTTACAATGAGCAGTTCTTC; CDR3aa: CASSPAGLAFYNEQFF
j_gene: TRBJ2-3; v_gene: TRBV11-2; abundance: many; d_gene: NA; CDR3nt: TGTGCCAGCAGCTTAGTGAGAGATACGCAGTATTTT; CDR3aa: CASSLVRDTQYF
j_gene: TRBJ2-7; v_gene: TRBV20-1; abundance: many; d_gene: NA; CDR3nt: TGCAGTGCTCAGGGGGGTGGAGGGGCTGACTACGAGCAGTACTTC; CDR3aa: CSAQGGGGADYEQYF
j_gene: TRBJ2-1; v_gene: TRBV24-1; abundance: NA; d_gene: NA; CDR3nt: TGTGCCACCAGTAGGCCCGGCTACAATGAGCAGTTCTTC; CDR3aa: CATSRPGYNEQFF
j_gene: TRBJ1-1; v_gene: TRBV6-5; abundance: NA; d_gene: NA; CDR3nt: TGTGCCAGCAGTTACTCGGATGCAGGGGCGAACACTGAAGCTTTCTTT; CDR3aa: CASSYSDAGANTEAFF
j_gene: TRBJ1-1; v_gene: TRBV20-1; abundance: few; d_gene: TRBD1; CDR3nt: TGCAGTGCTAAGGTTGCCGACAGGGGTGATGTCACTGAAGCTTTCTTT; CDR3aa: CSAKVADRGDVTEAFF
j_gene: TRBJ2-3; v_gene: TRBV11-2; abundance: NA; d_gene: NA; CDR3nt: TGTGCCAGCAGCTGGGACAATTCAGATACGCAGTATTTT; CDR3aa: CASSWDNSDTQYF